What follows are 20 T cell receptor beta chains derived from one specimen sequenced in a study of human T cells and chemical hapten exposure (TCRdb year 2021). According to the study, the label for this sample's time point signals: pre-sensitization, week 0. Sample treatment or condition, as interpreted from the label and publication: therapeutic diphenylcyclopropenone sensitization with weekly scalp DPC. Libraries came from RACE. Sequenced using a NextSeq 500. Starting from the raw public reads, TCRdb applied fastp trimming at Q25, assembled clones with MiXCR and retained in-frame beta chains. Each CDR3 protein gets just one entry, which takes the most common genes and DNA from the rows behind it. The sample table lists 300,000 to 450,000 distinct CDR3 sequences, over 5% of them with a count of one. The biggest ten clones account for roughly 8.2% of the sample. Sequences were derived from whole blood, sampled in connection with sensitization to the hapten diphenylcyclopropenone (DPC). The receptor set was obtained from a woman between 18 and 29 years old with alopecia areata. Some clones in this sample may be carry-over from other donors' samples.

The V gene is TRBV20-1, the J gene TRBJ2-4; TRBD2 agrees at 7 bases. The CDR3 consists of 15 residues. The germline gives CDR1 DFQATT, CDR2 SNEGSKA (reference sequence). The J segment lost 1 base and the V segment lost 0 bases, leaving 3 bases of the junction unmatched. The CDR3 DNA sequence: TGCAGTGCTAGAGATTACGGGGGGGCCAAAAACATTCAGTACTTC. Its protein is CSARDYGGAKNIQYF.

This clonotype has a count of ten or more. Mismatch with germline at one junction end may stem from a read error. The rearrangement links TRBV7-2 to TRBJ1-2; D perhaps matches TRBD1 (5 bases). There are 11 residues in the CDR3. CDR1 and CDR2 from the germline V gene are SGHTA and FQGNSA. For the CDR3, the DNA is TGTGCCAGCAGCTCGCCAGGGAGGCCTTTGTTC. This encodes CASSSPGRPLF.

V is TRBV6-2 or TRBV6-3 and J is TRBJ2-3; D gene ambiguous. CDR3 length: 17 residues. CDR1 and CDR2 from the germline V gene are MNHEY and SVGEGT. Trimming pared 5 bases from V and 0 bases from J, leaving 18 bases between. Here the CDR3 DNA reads TGTGCCAGCAGTATAGGGATCGACTTTACTAGCACAGATACGCAGTATTTT. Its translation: CASSIGIDFTSTDTQYF.

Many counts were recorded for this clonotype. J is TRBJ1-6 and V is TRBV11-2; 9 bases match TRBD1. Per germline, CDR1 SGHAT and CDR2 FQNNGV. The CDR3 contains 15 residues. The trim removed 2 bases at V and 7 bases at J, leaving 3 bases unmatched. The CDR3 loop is CASSLRTGVNSPLHF. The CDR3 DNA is TGTGCCAGCAGCTTAAGGACAGGGGTCAATTCACCCCTCCACTTT.

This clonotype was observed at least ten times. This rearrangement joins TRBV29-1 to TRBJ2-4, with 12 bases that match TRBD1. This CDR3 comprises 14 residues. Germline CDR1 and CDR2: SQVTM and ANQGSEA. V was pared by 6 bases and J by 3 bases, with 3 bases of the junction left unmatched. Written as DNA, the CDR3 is TGCAGCGTGGGGACAGGGGGCGGCAAAAACATTCAGTACTTC. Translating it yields CSVGTGGGKNIQYF.

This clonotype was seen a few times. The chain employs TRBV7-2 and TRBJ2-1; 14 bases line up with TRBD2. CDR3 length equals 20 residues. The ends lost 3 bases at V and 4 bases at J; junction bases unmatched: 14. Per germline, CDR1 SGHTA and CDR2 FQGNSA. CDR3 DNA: TGTGCCAGCAGCTTGGGACTGGGACTAGCGGGGGCTTTAGAATACAATGAGCAGTTCTTC. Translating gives CASSLGLGLAGALEYNEQFF. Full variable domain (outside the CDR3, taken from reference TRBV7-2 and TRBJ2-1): GAGVSQSPSNKVTEKGKDVELRCDPISGHTALYWYRQSLGQGLEFLIYFQGNSAPDKSGLPSDRFSAERTGGSVSTLTIQRTQQEDSAVYLCASSLGLGLAGALEYNEQFFGPGTRLTVL.

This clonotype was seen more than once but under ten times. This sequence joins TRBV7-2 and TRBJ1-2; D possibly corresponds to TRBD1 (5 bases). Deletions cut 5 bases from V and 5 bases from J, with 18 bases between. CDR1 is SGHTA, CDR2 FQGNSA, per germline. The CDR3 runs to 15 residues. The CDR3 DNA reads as TGTGCCAGCAGCCCGGACACGCAGGCTATTTATGGCTACACCTTC. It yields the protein CASSPDTQAIYGYTF.

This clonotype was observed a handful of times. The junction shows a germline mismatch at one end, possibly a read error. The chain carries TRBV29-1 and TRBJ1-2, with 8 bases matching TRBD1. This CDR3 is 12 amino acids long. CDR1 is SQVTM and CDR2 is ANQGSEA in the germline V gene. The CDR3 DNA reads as TGCAGCGTCGAAGGACAGGGAAATGGCTACACCTTC. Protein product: CSVEGQGNGYTF.

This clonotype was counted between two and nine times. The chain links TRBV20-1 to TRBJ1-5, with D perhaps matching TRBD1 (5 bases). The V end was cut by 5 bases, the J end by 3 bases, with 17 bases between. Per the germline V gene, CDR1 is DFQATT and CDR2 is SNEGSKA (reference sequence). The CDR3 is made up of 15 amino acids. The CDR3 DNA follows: TGCAGTGCTGCGCGTCTCAGCGGGGCCAATCAGCCCCAGCATTTT. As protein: CSAARLSGANQPQHF.

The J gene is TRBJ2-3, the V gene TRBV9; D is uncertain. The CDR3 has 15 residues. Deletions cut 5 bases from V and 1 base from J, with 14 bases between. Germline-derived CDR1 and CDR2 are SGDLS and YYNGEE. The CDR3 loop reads CASSRVDWRTDTQYF. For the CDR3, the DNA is TGTGCCAGCAGTCGTGTAGACTGGCGCACAGATACGCAGTATTTT.

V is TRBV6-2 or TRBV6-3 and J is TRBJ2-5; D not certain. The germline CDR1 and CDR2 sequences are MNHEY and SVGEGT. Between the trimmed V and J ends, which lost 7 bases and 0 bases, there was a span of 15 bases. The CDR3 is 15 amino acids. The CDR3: CASTEITKYQETQYF. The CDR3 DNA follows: TGTGCCAGCACCGAAATTACAAAGTACCAAGAGACCCAGTACTTC.

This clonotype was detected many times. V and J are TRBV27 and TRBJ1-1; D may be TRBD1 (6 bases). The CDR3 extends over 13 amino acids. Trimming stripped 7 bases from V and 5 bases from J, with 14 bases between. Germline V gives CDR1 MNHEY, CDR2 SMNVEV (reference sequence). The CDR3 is CASKQGGGTEAFF. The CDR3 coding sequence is TGTGCCAGCAAACAGGGAGGGGGGACTGAAGCTTTCTTT.

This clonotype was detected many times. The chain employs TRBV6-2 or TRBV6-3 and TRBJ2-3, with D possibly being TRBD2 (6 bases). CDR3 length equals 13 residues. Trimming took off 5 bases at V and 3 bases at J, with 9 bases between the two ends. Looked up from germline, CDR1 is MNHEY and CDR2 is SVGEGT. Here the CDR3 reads CASSPRETDTQYF. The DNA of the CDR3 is TGTGCCAGCAGTCCCCGGGAGACAGATACGCAGTATTTT.

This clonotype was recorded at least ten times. The DNA for the CDR3 is TGTGCCAGCAGCCAAGATCCAACCCTTCGAGCCCTCCACTTT. Amino acids: CASSQDPTLRALHF. The chain links TRBV4-2 to TRBJ1-6; no firm D call. This CDR3 region has 14 residues. V lost 0 bases and J lost 14, with 14 bases in between. Germline-derived CDR1 and CDR2 are LGHNA and YNFKEQ.

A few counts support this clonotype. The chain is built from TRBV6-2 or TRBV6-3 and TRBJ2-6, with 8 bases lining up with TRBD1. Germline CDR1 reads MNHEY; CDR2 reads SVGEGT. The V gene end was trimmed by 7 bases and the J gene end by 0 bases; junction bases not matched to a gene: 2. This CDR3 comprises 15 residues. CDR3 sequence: CASTTGGSGANVLTF. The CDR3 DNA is TGTGCCAGCACCACAGGGGGCTCTGGGGCCAACGTCCTGACTTTC.

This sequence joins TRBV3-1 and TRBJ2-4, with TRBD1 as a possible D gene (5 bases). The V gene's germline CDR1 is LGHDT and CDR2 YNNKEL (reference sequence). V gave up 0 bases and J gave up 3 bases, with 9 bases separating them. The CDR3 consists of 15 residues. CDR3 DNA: TGTGCCAGCAGCCAAGAATGGGGCGGCAAAAACATTCAGTACTTC. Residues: CASSQEWGGKNIQYF.

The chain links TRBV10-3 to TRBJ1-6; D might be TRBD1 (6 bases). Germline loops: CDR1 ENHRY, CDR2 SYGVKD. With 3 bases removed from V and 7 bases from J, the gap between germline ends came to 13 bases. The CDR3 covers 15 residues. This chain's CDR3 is CAISEVRDTNSPLHF. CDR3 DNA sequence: TGTGCCATCAGTGAAGTACGGGACACGAATTCACCCCTCCACTTT.

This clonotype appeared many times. CDR3 bases: TGTGCCAGCAGCCAAGATCGGGGTAGCGTAGAGACCCAGTACTTC. Its translation is CASSQDRGSVETQYF. The chain links TRBV4-2 to TRBJ2-5, with D possibly being TRBD2 (5 bases). Trimming removed 0 bases at V and 4 bases at J, with 12 bases between. CDR1 and CDR2 from the germline V gene are LGHNA and YNFKEQ. The CDR3 spans 15 residues.

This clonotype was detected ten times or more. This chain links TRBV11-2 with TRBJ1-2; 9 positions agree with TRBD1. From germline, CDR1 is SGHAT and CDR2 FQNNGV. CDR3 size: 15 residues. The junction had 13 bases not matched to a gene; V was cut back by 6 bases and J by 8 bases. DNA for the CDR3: TGTGCCAGCAGGACCTTCGACAGGGGGAAAGAGGGCTACACCTTC. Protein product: CASRTFDRGKEGYTF.

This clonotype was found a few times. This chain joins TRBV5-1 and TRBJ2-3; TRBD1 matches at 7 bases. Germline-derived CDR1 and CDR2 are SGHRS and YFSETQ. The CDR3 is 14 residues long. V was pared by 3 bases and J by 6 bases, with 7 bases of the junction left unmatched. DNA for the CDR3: TGCGCCAGCAGCTACCCCCAGGGGGATGATACGCAGTATTTT. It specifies CASSYPQGDDTQYF.